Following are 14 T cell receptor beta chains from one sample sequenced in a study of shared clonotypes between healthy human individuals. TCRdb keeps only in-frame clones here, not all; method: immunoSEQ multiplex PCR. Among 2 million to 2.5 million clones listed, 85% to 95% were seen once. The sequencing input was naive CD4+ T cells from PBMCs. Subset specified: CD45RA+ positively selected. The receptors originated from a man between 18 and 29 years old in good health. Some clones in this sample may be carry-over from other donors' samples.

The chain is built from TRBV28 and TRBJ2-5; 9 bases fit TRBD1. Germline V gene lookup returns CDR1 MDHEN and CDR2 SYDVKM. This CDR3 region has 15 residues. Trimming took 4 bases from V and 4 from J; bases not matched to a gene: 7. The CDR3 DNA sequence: TGTGCCAGCAGTTACATGAGACAGGGGGGAGAGACCCAGTACTTC. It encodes CASSYMRQGGETQYF.

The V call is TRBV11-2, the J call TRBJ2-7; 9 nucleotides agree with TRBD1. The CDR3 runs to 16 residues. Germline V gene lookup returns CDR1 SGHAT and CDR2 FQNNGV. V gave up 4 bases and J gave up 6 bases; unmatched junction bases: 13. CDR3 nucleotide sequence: TGTGCCAGCAGCTCCGGCTGGGACAGGGATTGGTTCGAGCAGTACTTC. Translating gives CASSSGWDRDWFEQYF.

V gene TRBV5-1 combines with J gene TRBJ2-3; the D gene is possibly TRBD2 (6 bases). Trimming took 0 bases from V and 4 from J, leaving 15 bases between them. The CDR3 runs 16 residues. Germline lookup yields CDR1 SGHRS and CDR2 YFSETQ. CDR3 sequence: CASSLAGTQLSDTQYF. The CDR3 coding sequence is TGCGCCAGCAGCTTGGCCGGGACTCAACTTTCAGATACGCAGTATTTT.

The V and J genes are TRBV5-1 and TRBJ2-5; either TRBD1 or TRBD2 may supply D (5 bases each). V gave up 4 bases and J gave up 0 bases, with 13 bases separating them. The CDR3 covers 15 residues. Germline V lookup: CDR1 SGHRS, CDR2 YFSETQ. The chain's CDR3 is CASSAEGPYQETQYF. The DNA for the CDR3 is TGCGCCAGCAGCGCAGAGGGGCCGTACCAAGAGACCCAGTACTTC.

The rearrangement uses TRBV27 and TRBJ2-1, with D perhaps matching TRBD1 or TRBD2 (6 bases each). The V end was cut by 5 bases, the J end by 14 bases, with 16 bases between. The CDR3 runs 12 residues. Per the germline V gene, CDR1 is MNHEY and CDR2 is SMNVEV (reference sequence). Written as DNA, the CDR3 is TGTGCCAGCAGTCCCCATCGGGGGCTGGAGTTCTTC. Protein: CASSPHRGLEFF.

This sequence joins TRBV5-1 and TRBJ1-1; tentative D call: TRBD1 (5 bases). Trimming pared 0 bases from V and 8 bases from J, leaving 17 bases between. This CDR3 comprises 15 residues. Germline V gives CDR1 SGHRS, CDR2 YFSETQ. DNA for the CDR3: TGCGCCAGCAGCTTGGGGGGGACTAAGGTCTCCGAAGCTTTCTTT. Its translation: CASSLGGTKVSEAFF.

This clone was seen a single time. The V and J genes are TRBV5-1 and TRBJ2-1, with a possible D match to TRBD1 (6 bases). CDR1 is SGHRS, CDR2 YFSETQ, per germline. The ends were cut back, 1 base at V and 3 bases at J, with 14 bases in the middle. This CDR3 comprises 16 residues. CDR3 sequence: CASSLRAGAIYNEQFF. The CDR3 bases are TGCGCCAGCAGCTTGCGGGCAGGGGCTATCTACAATGAGCAGTTCTTC. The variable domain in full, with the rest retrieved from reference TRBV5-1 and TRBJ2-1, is KAGVTQTPRYLIKTRGQQVTLSCSPISGHRSVSWYQQTPGQGLQFLFEYFSETQRNKGNFPGRFSGRQFSNSRSEMNVSTLELGDSALYLCASSLRAGAIYNEQFFGPGTRLTVL.

The DNA of the CDR3 is TGTGCCAGCAGTTTCCCTCGGGGGGTACAAGGCTATGGCTACACCTTC. Its translation is CASSFPRGVQGYGYTF. The chain uses TRBV28 and TRBJ1-2, with a tentative D call TRBD1 (5 bases). Trimming cost V 3 bases and J 4 bases, with 18 bases left between them. The CDR3 is 16 amino acids. Germline V gene lookup returns CDR1 MDHEN and CDR2 SYDVKM.

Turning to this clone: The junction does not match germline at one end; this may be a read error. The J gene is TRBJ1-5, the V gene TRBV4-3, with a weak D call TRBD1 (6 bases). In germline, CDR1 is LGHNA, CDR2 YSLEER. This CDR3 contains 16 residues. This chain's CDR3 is CASSQEPGGRGQPRHF. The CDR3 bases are TGCGCCAGCAGCCAAGAGCCGGGGGGGCGAGGGCAGCCCCGGCATTTT.

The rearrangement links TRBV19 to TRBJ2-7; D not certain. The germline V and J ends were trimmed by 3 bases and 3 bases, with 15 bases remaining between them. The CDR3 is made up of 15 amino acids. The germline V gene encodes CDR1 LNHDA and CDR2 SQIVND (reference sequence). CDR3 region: CASSISLLRNYEQYF. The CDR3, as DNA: TGTGCCAGTAGTATTAGCCTACTACGTAACTACGAGCAGTACTTC.

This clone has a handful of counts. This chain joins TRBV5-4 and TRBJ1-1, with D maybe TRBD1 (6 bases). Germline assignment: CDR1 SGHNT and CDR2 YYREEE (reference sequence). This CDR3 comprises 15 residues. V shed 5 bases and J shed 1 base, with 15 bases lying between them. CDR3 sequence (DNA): TGTGCCAGCAGGCGAGGGGGGGATGAGAACACTGAAGCTTTCTTT. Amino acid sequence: CASRRGGDENTEAFF.

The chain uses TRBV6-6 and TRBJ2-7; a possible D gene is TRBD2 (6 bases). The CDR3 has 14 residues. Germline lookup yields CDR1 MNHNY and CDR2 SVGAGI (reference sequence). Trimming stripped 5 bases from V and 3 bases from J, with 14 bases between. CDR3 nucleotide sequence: TGTGCCAGCAGTCTGGGGGGTACAGTCTACGAGCAGTACTTC. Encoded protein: CASSLGGTVYEQYF.

In DNA, the CDR3 is TGTGCCATCAGTGAGTCGGGACTAGCGGATTCTTACGAGCAGTACTTC. Protein: CAISESGLADSYEQYF. This chain joins TRBV10-3 and TRBJ2-7, with 11 bases that match TRBD2. The CDR3 spans 16 residues. V lost 0 bases, J lost 4 bases, and 5 bases stayed unmatched. CDR1 and CDR2 (germline): ENHRY, SYGVKD.

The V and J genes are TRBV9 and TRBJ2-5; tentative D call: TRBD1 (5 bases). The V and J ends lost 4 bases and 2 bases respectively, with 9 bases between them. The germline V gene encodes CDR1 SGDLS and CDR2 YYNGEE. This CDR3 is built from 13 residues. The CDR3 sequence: CASSQDMQETQYF. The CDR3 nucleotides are TGTGCCAGCAGCCAGGACATGCAAGAGACCCAGTACTTC.